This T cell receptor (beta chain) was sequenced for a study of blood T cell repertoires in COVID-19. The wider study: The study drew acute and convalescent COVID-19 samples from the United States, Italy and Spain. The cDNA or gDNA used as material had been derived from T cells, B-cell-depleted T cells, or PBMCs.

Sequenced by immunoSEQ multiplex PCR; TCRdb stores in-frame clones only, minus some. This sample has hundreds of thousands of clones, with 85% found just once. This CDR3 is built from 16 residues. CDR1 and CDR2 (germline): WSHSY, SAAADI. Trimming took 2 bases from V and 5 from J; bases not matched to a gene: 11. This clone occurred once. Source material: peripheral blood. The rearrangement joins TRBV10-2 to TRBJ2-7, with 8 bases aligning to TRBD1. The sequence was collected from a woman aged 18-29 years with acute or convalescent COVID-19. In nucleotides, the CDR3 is TGCGCCAGCAGTGAGCCAGAGGACAGGGTTAACCACGAGCAGTACTTC. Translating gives CASSEPEDRVNHEQYF.